This TCR beta chain stems from a study of blood T cell repertoires in COVID-19. Study as a whole: The United States, Italy and Spain were the sources of the acute and convalescent COVID-19 samples. The analysed material was cDNA or gDNA that came from T cells, B-cell-depleted T cells, or PBMCs.

As concerns this clone: Other DNA sequences in the sample encode the same CDR3.

CDR1 and CDR2 from the germline V gene are MGHRA and YSYEKL. V was shortened by 0 bases and J by 5 bases, with 10 bases between the two germline ends. This CDR3 region has 14 residues. In the authors' workflow: Reference gene primer amplification yielded estimated nucleated cell counts. Assay: immunoSEQ multiplex PCR; the TCRdb copy retains only in-frame clones and omits some. The V and J calls and clone size are taken from that table; D and trimming were inferred from the DNA. This table has over 150,000 clones, almost 85% appearing once. The material sequenced was peripheral blood. The rearrangement joins TRBV4-1 to TRBJ1-1; D is unresolved. The clonotype was recovered from a man younger than 35 with active or convalescent COVID-19. The CDR3 DNA reads as TGCGCCAGCAGCCAAGATATGCGGGGAACTGAAGCTTTCTTT. Protein sequence: CASSQDMRGTEAFF.